This passage covers 10 T cell receptor beta chains from one sample sequenced in a study of blood T cell repertoires in COVID-19. Some clones are missing from TCRdb's copy, which holds only in-frame ones; the method was immunoSEQ multiplex PCR. The repertoire holds approximately 230,000 clones, with 85% to 90% as singletons. Sequenced: peripheral blood. The source of these receptors is a man at least 80 years old with acute or convalescent COVID-19.

The chain joins TRBV19 to TRBJ2-3; perhaps TRBD1 as D (6 bases). CDR1 is LNHDA, CDR2 SQIVND, per germline (reference sequence). This CDR3 spans 13 amino acids. The V gene lost 4 bases and the J gene lost 6 bases, with 11 bases spanning the gap. CDR3 DNA: TGTGCCAGTAGTACCCGGACAGTTGATACGCAGTATTTT. It is translated as CASSTRTVDTQYF.

The chain is built from TRBV6-6 and TRBJ2-2; 8 positions match TRBD2. Germline values: CDR1 MNHNY, CDR2 SVGAGI (reference sequence). V lost 6 bases and J lost 0; bases outside the gene matches: 3. This CDR3 has 15 amino acids. Written as DNA, the CDR3 is TGTGCCAGCAGCCTTAGCGGGGCGAACACCGGGGAGCTGTTTTTT. It is translated as CASSLSGANTGELFF.

This clone was seen once. J is TRBJ2-2 and V is TRBV19, with D tentatively TRBD2 (7 bases). V lost 2 bases and J lost 4, with 11 bases in between. Germline CDR1 reads LNHDA; CDR2 reads SQIVND (reference sequence). CDR3 length equals 15 residues. The CDR3: CASSIRAGATGELFF. In DNA, the CDR3 is TGTGCCAGTAGTATACGGGCGGGGGCCACCGGGGAGCTGTTTTTT.

The J gene is TRBJ1-5, the V gene TRBV10-2; D is perhaps TRBD1 (6 bases). CDR1 and CDR2 (germline): WSHSY, SAAADI. The CDR3 spans 17 residues. V lost 3 bases to trimming and J lost 3 bases, with 18 bases between them. This CDR3 reads CASSERSGGRPNQPQHF. The DNA for the CDR3 is TGCGCCAGCAGTGAAAGGTCGGGGGGGCGCCCCAATCAGCCCCAGCATTTT.

The chain is built from TRBV7-8 and TRBJ1-5; D may be TRBD1 (6 bases). This CDR3 spans 14 amino acids. The V gene's germline CDR1 is SGHVS and CDR2 FQNEAQ. Deletions cut 3 bases from V and 2 bases from J, with 8 bases between. The CDR3 region is CASSFTGRNQPQHF. In nucleotides, the CDR3 is TGTGCCAGCAGCTTTACAGGGCGCAATCAGCCCCAGCATTTT.

The chain has TRBV6-1 and TRBJ2-1; the D gene is possibly TRBD2 (6 bases). This CDR3 comprises 15 residues. The V end was cut by 0 bases, the J end by 10 bases, with 16 bases between. Germline CDR1 MNHNS, CDR2 SASEGT. CDR3 nucleotides: TGTGCCAGCAGTGAAGCGGGCCGAGGGAGCGGGGAGCAGTTCTTC. It translates to CASSEAGRGSGEQFF.

The chain is built from TRBV27 and TRBJ2-1; TRBD1 matches at 10 bases. Germline trimming cut 6 bases from V and 7 bases from J; bases unmatched to any gene: 12. The CDR3 is 16 amino acids. Germline lookup yields CDR1 MNHEY and CDR2 SMNVEV (reference sequence). DNA for the CDR3: TGTGCCAGCAGATCCCCCGGGACAGGGGCTGGAAATGAGCAGTTCTTC. This sequence encodes CASRSPGTGAGNEQFF.

This clone was found a few times. J is TRBJ1-1 and V is TRBV18; 7 bases are shared with TRBD1. The CDR3 length is 14 residues. Germline assignment: CDR1 KGHSH and CDR2 LQKENI. With 3 bases clipped from V and 2 bases from J, the junction kept 3 bases outside the gene matches. The CDR3, as DNA: TGTGCCAGCTCACCCGGGACAGCTAACACTGAAGCTTTCTTT. It codes for CASSPGTANTEAFF.

For the CDR3, the DNA is TGTGCCAGCAGCGTTGGGACAGGGGGGCATGAGCAGTTCTTC. It translates to CASSVGTGGHEQFF. V is TRBV7-8 and J is TRBJ2-1; TRBD1 matches 11 bases. Per germline, CDR1 SGHVS and CDR2 FQNEAQ. V was pared by 5 bases and J by 8 bases, with 5 bases of the junction left unmatched. The CDR3 has 14 residues. Drawing the rest from reference TRBV7-8 and TRBJ2-1, the complete variable domain is GAGVSQSPRYKVAKRGQDVALRCDPISGHVSLFWYQQALGQGPEFLTYFQNEAQLDKSGLPSDRFFAERPEGSVSTLKIQRTQQEDSAVYLCASSVGTGGHEQFFGPGTRLTVL.

The V call is TRBV7-2, the J call TRBJ2-3, with 8 bases identical to TRBD1. The CDR3 has 14 residues. Germline loops: CDR1 SGHTA, CDR2 FQGNSA. V was clipped by 2 bases and J by 3 bases; unmatched bases: 1. For the CDR3, the DNA is TGTGCCAGCAGCTTACAGGGGGCAACAGATACGCAGTATTTT. Translated: CASSLQGATDTQYF. Looking up the rest from reference TRBV7-2 and TRBJ2-3 gives the full variable domain: GAGVSQSPSNKVTEKGKDVELRCDPISGHTALYWYRQSLGQGLEFLIYFQGNSAPDKSGLPSDRFSAERTGGSVSTLTIQRTQQEDSAVYLCASSLQGATDTQYFGPGTRLTVL.